Shown below are 16 T cell receptor beta chains from a single sample sequenced in a study of early T cells in non-severe SARS-CoV-2 infection. One entry per CDR3 protein, called by TCRdb with MiXCR from the 5' RACE reads. This sample has 55,000 to 70,000 distinct CDR3 sequences, with around 12% found just once. The material sequenced was whole blood, taken at baseline. The receptors derive from an adult who was a healthcare worker with PCR-confirmed SARS-CoV-2 infection or an uninfected control (not recorded which). The donor label of this sample is uncertain.

The CDR3 bases are TGTGCCAGCAGCTTAATGGCAGGAAGGGCGGATACGCAGTATTTT. It encodes CASSLMAGRADTQYF. V usage is TRBV7-2 and J usage is TRBJ2-3; no firm D call. Germline CDR1 is SGHTA and CDR2 is FQGNSA. The CDR3 is made up of 15 amino acids. V was pared by 2 bases and J by 6 bases, with 15 bases between.

The chain couples TRBV6-6 to TRBJ2-7; no firm D call. The CDR3 is 15 amino acids. CDR1 and CDR2 (germline): MNHNY, SVGAGI (reference sequence). The CDR3 loop reads CASSIGQSGSDEQYV. Written as DNA, the CDR3 is TGTGCCAGCAGTATCGGGCAGTCTGGCTCCGACGAGCAGTACGTC.

This clonotype showed up just a few times. This chain joins TRBV10-3 and TRBJ2-2; D uncertain. Per germline, CDR1 ENHRY and CDR2 SYGVKD. Between the trimmed V and J ends, which lost 2 bases and 1 base, there was a span of 8 bases. The CDR3 runs 15 residues. The CDR3, as DNA: TGTGCCATCAGTGAGGTTGTGGGGAACACCGGGGAGCTGTTTTTT. Amino acid sequence: CAISEVVGNTGELFF.

The chain links TRBV10-3 to TRBJ1-4, with a possible D match to TRBD1 (5 bases). This CDR3 contains 13 residues. Germline V gives CDR1 ENHRY, CDR2 SYGVKD. V was cut by 10 bases and J by 2 bases, with 11 bases left in between. In nucleotides, the CDR3 is TGTGCCACCCACGGGACGACTAATGAAAAACTGTTTTTT. It encodes CATHGTTNEKLFF.

The table lists this clonotype with a few counts. The chain links TRBV6-6 to TRBJ1-4; weak D call: TRBD1 (5 bases). Germline V gene lookup returns CDR1 MNHNY and CDR2 SVGAGI (reference sequence). The CDR3 runs to 18 residues. The V and J ends lost 0 bases and 0 bases respectively, with 14 bases between them. This chain's CDR3 is CASSYSKGTTATNEKLFF. The CDR3, as DNA: TGTGCCAGCAGTTACTCGAAGGGGACTACTGCAACTAATGAAAAACTGTTTTTT.

Only a few counts were recorded for this clonotype. This sequence joins TRBV7-6 and TRBJ2-1; the match to TRBD1 covers 9 bases. J lost 7 bases, V lost 5 bases, and 12 bases had no gene match. The CDR3 is made up of 16 amino acids. Germline loops: CDR1 SGHVS, CDR2 FNYEAQ. The CDR3 DNA follows: TGTGCCAGCAGCCCAGAAGGGACAGGGATCAGAAATGAGCAGTTCTTC. Amino acids: CASSPEGTGIRNEQFF.

There are a few counts of this clonotype. The rearrangement uses TRBV11-2 and TRBJ2-1, with 7 bases identical to TRBD2. The CDR3 is made up of 14 amino acids. Trimming cost V 3 bases and J 5 bases; bases outside gene matches: 4. The germline CDR1 and CDR2 sequences are SGHAT and FQNNGV. The CDR3 region has the DNA TGTGCCAGCAGCTTGCGGACTAGAAACAATGAGCAGTTCTTC. Its translation is CASSLRTRNNEQFF.

The table lists this clonotype with a few counts. The rearrangement joins TRBV27 to TRBJ2-5; 7 nucleotides align to TRBD2. V lost 4 bases, J lost 4 bases, and 6 bases stayed unmatched. CDR1 is MNHEY, CDR2 SMNVEV, per germline (reference sequence). This CDR3 contains 14 residues. CDR3 amino acids: CASSSLGGRETQYF. The CDR3 DNA reads as TGTGCCAGCAGTTCCCTGGGAGGGCGAGAGACCCAGTACTTC.

The chain employs TRBV5-1 and TRBJ2-2; no definite D call. There are 14 residues in the CDR3. V was cut by 1 base and J by 0 bases, with 4 bases left in between. CDR1 is SGHRS and CDR2 is YFSETQ in the germline V gene. CDR3 in amino acids: CASSLNTNTGELFF. CDR3 nucleotides: TGCGCCAGCAGCTTGAACACGAACACCGGGGAGCTGTTTTTT.

This clonotype has just a few counts. This chain connects TRBV9 to TRBJ2-3; D unresolved. The V gene's germline CDR1 is SGDLS and CDR2 YYNGEE. Trimming pared 0 bases from V and 4 bases from J, leaving 3 bases between. The CDR3 consists of 12 residues. The CDR3 nucleotides read TGTGCCAGCAGCGTAGAAGCAGATACGCAGTATTTT. Amino acid sequence: CASSVEADTQYF.

The V call is TRBV5-1, the J call TRBJ1-2; D not resolved. Germline-derived CDR1 and CDR2 are SGHRS and YFSETQ. V shed 1 base and J shed 4 bases, with 8 bases lying between them. This CDR3 contains 13 residues. CDR3 residues: CASSLRLRYGYTF. DNA of the CDR3: TGCGCCAGCAGCTTGAGACTGCGCTATGGCTACACCTTC.

This clonotype was counted between two and nine times. The chain links TRBV10-1 to TRBJ2-7; D is tentatively TRBD1 or TRBD2 (5 bases each). The CDR3 covers 14 residues. The ends were cut back, 7 bases at V and 5 bases at J, with 18 bases in the middle. Germline CDR1 and CDR2: WNHNN and SYGVQD (reference sequence). This chain's CDR3 is CASTQLGTRDEQYV. In nucleotides, the CDR3 is TGCGCCAGCACCCAGCTGGGGACCCGGGACGAGCAGTACGTC.

This chain connects TRBV7-7 to TRBJ2-5; the D gene is possibly TRBD1 (6 bases). Per germline, CDR1 SSHAT and CDR2 FNYEAQ (reference sequence). CDR3 length: 16 amino acids. V was clipped by 5 bases and J by 5 bases, with 21 bases between them. For the CDR3, the DNA is TGTGCCAGCAGCCCGGGCGTCAGGGGCCCTCAGGAGACCCAGTACTTC. Translating gives CASSPGVRGPQETQYF.

This clonotype has a handful of counts. The genes are TRBV15 and TRBJ2-7; D remains unclear. Trimming stripped 0 bases from V and 6 bases from J, with 12 bases between. Germline V lookup: CDR1 LNHNV, CDR2 YYDKDF (reference sequence). The CDR3 runs 14 residues. The CDR3 nucleotides read TGTGCCACCAGCAGAGAAGTGTCTTTCGCCGAGCAGTACGTC. This gives the protein CATSREVSFAEQYV.

This clonotype was detected ten times or more. The genes are TRBV13 and TRBJ1-1; 8 positions agree with TRBD1. Germline-derived CDR1 and CDR2 are PRHDT and FYEKMQ (reference sequence). This CDR3 is 14 amino acids long. The trim removed 5 bases at V and 6 bases at J, leaving 8 bases unmatched. In nucleotides, the CDR3 is TGTGCCAGCAGCCCGCGACAGGGGTCGGCTGAAGCTTTCTTT. Protein sequence: CASSPRQGSAEAFF.

This chain joins TRBV20-1 and TRBJ2-4; TRBD2 aligns across 8 bases. This CDR3 has 14 residues. In germline, CDR1 is DFQATT, CDR2 SNEGSKA (reference sequence). Trimming removed 0 bases from V and 11 bases from J; junction bases left unmatched: 9. This CDR3 is CSARDRVAGRFQYF. For the CDR3, the DNA is TGCAGTGCTAGAGATCGGGTAGCGGGGAGGTTTCAGTACTTC.